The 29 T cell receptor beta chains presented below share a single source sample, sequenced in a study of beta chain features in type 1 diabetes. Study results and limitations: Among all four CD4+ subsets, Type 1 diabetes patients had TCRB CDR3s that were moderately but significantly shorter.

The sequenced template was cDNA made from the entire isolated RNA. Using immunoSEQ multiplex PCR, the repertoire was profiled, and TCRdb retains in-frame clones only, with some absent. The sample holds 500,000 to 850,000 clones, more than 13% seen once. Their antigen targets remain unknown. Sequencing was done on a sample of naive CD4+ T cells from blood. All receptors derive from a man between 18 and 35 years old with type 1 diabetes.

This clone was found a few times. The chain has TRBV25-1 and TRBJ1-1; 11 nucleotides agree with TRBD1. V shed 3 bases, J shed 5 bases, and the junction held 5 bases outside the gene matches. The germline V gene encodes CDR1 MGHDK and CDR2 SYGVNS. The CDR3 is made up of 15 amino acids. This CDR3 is CASSEIGTGGTEAFF. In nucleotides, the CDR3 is TGTGCCAGCAGTGAGATCGGGACAGGGGGGACTGAAGCTTTCTTT. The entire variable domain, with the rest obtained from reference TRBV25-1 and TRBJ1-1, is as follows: EADIYQTPRYLVIGTGKKITLECSQTMGHDKMYWYQQDPGMELHLIHYSYGVNSTEKGDLSSESTVSRIRTEHFPLTLESARPSHTSQYLCASSEIGTGGTEAFFGQGTRLTVV.

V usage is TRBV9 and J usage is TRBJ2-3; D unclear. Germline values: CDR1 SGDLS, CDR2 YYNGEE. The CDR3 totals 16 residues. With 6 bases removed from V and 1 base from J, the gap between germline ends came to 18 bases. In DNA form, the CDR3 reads TGTGCCAGCACAAATAGACCGGAGACTCGCACAGATACGCAGTATTTT. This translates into CASTNRPETRTDTQYF.

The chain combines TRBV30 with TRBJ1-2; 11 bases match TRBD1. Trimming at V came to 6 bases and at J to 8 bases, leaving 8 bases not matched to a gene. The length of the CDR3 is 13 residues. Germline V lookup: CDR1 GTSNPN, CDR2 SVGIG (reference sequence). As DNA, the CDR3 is TGTGCCTGCCCGGGACAGGGGGTGAAGGGCTACACCTTC. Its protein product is CACPGQGVKGYTF.

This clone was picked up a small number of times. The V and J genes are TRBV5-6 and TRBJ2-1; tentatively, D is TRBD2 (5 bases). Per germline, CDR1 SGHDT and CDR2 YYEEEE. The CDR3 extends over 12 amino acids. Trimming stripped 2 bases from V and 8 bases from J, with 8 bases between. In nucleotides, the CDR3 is TGTGCCAGCAGCTTTCAGGACTATGAGCAGTTCTTC. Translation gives CASSFQDYEQFF.

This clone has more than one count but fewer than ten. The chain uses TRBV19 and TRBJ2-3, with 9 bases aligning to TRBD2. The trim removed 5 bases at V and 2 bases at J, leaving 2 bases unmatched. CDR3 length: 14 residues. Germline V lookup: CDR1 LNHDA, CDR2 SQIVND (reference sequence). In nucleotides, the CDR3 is TGTGCCAGTAGTCCTAGCGGGACCACAGATACGCAGTATTTT. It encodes CASSPSGTTDTQYF.

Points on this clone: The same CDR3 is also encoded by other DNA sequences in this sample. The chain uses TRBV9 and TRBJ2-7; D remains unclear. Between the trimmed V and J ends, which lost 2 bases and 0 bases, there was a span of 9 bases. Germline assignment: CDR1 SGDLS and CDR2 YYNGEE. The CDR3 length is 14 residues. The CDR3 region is CASSVGRSSYEQYF. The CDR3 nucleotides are TGTGCCAGCAGCGTCGGCAGGAGCTCCTACGAGCAGTACTTC.

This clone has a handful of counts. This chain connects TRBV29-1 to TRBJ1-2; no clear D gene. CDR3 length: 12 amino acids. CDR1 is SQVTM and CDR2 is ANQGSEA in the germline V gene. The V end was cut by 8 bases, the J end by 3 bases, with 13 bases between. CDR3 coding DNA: TGCAGCCTCTCCGGACGGGACTATGGCTACACCTTC. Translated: CSLSGRDYGYTF.

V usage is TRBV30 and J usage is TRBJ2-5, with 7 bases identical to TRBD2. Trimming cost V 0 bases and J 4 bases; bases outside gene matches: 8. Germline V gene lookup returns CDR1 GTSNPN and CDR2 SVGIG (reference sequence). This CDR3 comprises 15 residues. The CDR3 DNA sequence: TGTGCCTGGAGTGTTGGGGGGAGGGCCGTAGAGACCCAGTACTTC. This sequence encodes CAWSVGGRAVETQYF.

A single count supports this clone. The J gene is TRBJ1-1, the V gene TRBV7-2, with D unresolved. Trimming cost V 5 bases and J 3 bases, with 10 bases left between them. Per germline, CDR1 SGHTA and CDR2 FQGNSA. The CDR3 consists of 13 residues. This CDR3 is CASSPAQHTEAFF. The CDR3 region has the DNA TGTGCCAGCAGCCCAGCACAGCACACTGAAGCTTTCTTT.

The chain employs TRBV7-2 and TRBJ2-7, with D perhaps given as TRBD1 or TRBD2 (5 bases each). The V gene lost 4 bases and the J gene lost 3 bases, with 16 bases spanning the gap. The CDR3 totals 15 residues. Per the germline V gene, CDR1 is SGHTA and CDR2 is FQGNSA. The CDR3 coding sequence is TGTGCCAGCAGCTCCAGTGGGACCCAGAGCTACGAGCAGTACTTC. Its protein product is CASSSSGTQSYEQYF.

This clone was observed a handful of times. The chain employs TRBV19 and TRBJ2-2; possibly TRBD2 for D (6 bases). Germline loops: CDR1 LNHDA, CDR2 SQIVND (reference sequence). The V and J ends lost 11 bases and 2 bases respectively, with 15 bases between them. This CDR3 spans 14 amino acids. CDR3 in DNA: TGTGCCTGCCGGTGGGGGACTAACACCGGGGAGCTGTTTTTT. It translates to CACRWGTNTGELFF.

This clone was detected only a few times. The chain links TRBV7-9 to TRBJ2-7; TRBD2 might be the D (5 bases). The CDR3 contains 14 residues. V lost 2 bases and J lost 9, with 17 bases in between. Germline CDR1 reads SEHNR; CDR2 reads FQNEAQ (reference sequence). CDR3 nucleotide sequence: TGTGCCAGCAGCTTAATAGGGATGACCGGGGTGCAGTACTTC. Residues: CASSLIGMTGVQYF. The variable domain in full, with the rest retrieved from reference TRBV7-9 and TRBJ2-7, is DTGVSQNPRHKITKRGQNVTFRCDPISEHNRLYWYRQTLGQGPEFLTYFQNEAQLEKSRLLSDRFSAERPKGSFSTLEIQRTEQGDSAMYLCASSLIGMTGVQYFGPGTRLTVT.

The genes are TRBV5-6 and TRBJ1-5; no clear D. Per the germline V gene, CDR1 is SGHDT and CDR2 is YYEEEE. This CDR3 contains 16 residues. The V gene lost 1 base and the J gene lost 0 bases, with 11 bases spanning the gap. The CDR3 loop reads CASSLRSGYSNQPQHF. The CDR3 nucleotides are TGTGCCAGCAGCTTGAGGTCAGGCTATAGCAATCAGCCCCAGCATTTT.

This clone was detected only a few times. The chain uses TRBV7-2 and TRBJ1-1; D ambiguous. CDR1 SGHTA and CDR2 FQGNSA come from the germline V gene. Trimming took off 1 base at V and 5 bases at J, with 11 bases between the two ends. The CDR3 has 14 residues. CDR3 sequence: CASSLDNFRTEAFF. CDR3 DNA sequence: TGTGCCAGCAGCTTAGACAATTTTAGGACTGAAGCTTTCTTT.

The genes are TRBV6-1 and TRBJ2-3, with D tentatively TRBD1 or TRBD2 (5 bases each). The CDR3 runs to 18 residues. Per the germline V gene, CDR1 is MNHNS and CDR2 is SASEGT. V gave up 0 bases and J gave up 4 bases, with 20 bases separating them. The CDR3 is CASSEALWGRPGPDTQYF. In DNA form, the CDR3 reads TGTGCCAGCAGTGAAGCTTTGTGGGGACGTCCAGGACCAGATACGCAGTATTTT.

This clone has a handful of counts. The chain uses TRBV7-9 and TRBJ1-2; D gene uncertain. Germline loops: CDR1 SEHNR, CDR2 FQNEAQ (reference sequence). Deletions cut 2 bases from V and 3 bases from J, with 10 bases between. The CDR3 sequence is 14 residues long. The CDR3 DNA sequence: TGTGCCAGCAGCTTAAGTCCCGACTACTATGGCTACACCTTC. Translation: CASSLSPDYYGYTF.

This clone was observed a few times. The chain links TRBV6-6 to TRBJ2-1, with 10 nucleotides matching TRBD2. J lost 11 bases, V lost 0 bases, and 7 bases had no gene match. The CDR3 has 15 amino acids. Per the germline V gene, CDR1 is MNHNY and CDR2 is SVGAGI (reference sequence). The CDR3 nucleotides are TGTGCCAGCAGTTACTCAGGGCTAGCGGGAGACAAGCAGTTCTTC. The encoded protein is CASSYSGLAGDKQFF.

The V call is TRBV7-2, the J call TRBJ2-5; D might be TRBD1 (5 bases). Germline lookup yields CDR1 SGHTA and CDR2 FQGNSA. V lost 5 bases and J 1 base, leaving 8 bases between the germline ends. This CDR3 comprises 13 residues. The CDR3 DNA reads TGTGCCAGCAGCGCAGGGTTCCAAGAGACCCAGTACTTC. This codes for CASSAGFQETQYF.

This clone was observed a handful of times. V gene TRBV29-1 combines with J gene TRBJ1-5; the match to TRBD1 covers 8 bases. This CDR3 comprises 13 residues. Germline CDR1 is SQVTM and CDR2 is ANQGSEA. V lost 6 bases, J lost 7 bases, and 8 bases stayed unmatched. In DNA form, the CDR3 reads TGCAGCGTCGGACAGGGTTCCAGCCAGCCCCAGCATTTT. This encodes CSVGQGSSQPQHF.

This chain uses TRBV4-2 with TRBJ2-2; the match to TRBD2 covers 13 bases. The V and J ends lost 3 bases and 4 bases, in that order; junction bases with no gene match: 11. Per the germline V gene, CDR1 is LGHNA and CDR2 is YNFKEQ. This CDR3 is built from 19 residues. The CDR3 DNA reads TGTGCCAGCAGCCATCTCGGACTAGCGGGGGCTCTGGGCACCGGGGAGCTGTTTTTT. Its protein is CASSHLGLAGALGTGELFF.

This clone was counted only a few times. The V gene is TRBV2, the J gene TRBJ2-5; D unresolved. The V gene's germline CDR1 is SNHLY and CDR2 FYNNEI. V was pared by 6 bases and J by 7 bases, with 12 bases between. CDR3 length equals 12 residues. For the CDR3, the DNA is TGTGCCAGCAGCCAGCTCCCCCCGACCCAGTACTTC. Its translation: CASSQLPPTQYF. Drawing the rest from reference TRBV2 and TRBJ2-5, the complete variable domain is EPEVTQTPSHQVTQMGQEVILRCVPISNHLYFYWYRQILGQKVEFLVSFYNNEISEKSEIFDDQFSVERPDGSNFTLKIRSTKLEDSAMYFCASSQLPPTQYFGPGTRLLVL.

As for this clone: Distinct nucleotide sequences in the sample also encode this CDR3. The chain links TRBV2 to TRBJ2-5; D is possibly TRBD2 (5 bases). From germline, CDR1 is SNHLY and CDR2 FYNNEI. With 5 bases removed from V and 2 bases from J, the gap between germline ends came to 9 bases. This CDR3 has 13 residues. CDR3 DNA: TGTGCCAGCAGTCGGACTGAGCAAGAGACCCAGTACTTC. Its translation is CASSRTEQETQYF. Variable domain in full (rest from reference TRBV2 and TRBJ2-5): EPEVTQTPSHQVTQMGQEVILRCVPISNHLYFYWYRQILGQKVEFLVSFYNNEISEKSEIFDDQFSVERPDGSNFTLKIRSTKLEDSAMYFCASSRTEQETQYFGPGTRLLVL.

The CDR3 is CASSWSDPLYEQYF. The CDR3 DNA reads TGTGCCAGCAGTTGGTCTGATCCCTTGTACGAGCAGTACTTC. This sequence joins TRBV2 and TRBJ2-7; no firm D call. Per the germline V gene, CDR1 is SNHLY and CDR2 is FYNNEI. The CDR3 length is 14 residues. Between the trimmed V and J ends, which lost 5 bases and 4 bases, there was a span of 15 bases. Looking up the rest from reference TRBV2 and TRBJ2-7 gives the full variable domain: EPEVTQTPSHQVTQMGQEVILRCVPISNHLYFYWYRQILGQKVEFLVSFYNNEISEKSEIFDDQFSVERPDGSNFTLKIRSTKLEDSAMYFCASSWSDPLYEQYFGPGTRLTVT.

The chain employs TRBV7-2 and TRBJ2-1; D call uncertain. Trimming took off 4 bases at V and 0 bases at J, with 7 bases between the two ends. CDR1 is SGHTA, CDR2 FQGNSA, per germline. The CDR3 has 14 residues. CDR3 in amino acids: CASSSGSSYNEQFF. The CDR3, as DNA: TGTGCCAGCAGCTCAGGTAGCTCCTACAATGAGCAGTTCTTC. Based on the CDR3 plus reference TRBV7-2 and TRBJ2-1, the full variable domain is GAGVSQSPSNKVTEKGKDVELRCDPISGHTALYWYRQSLGQGLEFLIYFQGNSAPDKSGLPSDRFSAERTGGSVSTLTIQRTQQEDSAVYLCASSSGSSYNEQFFGPGTRLTVL.

The CDR3, as DNA: TGCGCCAGCAGCTTGGCCCCTGGTGGGCTCAATCAGCCCCAGCATTTT. Translation: CASSLAPGGLNQPQHF. V usage is TRBV5-1 and J usage is TRBJ1-5, with unresolved D. The CDR3 totals 16 residues. V dropped 0 bases and J dropped 3 bases, with 13 bases sitting between them. Germline CDR1 SGHRS, CDR2 YFSETQ.

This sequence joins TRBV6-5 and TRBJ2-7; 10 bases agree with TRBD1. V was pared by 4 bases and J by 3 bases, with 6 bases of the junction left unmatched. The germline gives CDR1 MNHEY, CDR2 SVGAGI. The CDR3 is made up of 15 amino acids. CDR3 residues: CASSSTGTGVYEQYF. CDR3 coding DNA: TGTGCCAGCAGTTCTACCGGGACAGGGGTCTACGAGCAGTACTTC.

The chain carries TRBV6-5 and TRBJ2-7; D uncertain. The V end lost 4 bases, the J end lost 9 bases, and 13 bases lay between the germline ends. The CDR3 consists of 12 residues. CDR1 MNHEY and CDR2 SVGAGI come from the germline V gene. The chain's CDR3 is CASSSTTNGQYF. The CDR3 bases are TGTGCCAGCAGTTCGACGACGAATGGGCAGTACTTC.

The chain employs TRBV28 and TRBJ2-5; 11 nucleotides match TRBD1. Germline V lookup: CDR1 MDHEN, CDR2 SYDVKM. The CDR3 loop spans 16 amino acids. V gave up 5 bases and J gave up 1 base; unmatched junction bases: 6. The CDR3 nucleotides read TGTGCCAGCAGTGTGCCGGGACAGGGGGTCCAAGAGACCCAGTACTTC. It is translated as CASSVPGQGVQETQYF.

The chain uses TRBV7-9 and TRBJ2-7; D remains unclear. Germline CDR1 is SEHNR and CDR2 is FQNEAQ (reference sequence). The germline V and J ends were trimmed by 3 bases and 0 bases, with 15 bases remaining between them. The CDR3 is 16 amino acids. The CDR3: CASSFGSAAFSYEQYF. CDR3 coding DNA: TGTGCCAGCAGCTTCGGTTCGGCGGCCTTCTCCTACGAGCAGTACTTC. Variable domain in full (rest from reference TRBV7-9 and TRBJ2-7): DTGVSQNPRHKITKRGQNVTFRCDPISEHNRLYWYRQTLGQGPEFLTYFQNEAQLEKSRLLSDRFSAERPKGSFSTLEIQRTEQGDSAMYLCASSFGSAAFSYEQYFGPGTRLTVT.